The T cell receptor (beta chain) described here comes from a study of shared clonotypes between healthy human individuals. Terminally differentiated effector memory CD45RA+ cells were left out of the naive CD8 fraction, which was CD45RO-negative and positively selected for CCR7. The germline V gene encodes CDR1 MRHNA and CDR2 SNTAGT. The CDR3 has 14 residues. V dropped 2 bases and J dropped 6; count of bases not matched to a gene: 2. This clone has just one count. Some clones are missing from TCRdb's copy, which holds only in-frame ones; the method was immunoSEQ multiplex PCR. The data show around 550,000 clones, with 85% to 95% seen just once and approximately 0.11% held by the top ten.

The clonotype comes from a woman under 40 in good health. V gene TRBV6-4 combines with J gene TRBJ2-2; 8 bases fit TRBD1. Sequencing used naive CD8+ T cells sorted from blood. CDR3 residues: CASSDGTGAGELFF. CDR3 in DNA: TGTGCCAGCAGTGACGGGACAGGTGCCGGGGAGCTGTTTTTT.